This T cell receptor beta chain was obtained from a study of glioma-infiltrating T cells. The iRepertoire nested amplicon-rescue multiplex PCR amplified TCR alpha and beta CDR3s from RNA. MiXCR, applied by TCRdb to the multiplex PCR reads, yields one record per CDR3 protein. The data contain about 2,500 distinct CDR3 sequences, less than 70% of them singletons. Sequencing was carried out using glioma tissue, nonneoplastic brain tissue, or PBMCs (not recorded which). This sequence was found in a human donor with low-grade glioma or glioblastoma, undergoing nonglioma brain surgery, or in good health (not recorded which).

CDR3 DNA sequence: TGCAGTGCTAGAGATCCGGCTAGCGGGGGAGCCCAAGAGACCCAGTACTTC. Translated, it gives CSARDPASGGAQETQYF. The chain recombines TRBV20-1 with TRBJ2-5; 10 nucleotides agree with TRBD2. The germline gives CDR1 DFQATT, CDR2 SNEGSKA (reference sequence). CDR3 length: 17 amino acids. Germline trimming cut 0 bases from V and 1 base from J; bases unmatched to any gene: 8.